Listed below are T cell receptor beta chains from one sample, sequenced in a study of T cells after posttransplantation cyclophosphamide. Clones were read by immunoSEQ multiplex PCR, and TCRdb kept only the in-frame ones, dropping some. The sample lists 7,500 to 10,000 clones; roughly 98% were seen once. Input material: naive CD4+ T cells sorted from PBMCs. The receptors here all came from a woman aged 60-75 years in good health, CMV-negative, and a related stem cell transplant donor. CDR3s include the opening cysteine and the closing phenylalanine or tryptophan. Each record gives: D gene, clone size, V gene, J gene, CDR3 DNA, CDR3 protein. The D gene is left open where the match is weak. Size values are once, few and many counts, or a class for expanded clones, and some rows have none.

D gene: TRBD2; clone size: NA; V gene: TRBV4-3; J gene: TRBJ2-3; CDR3 DNA: TGCGCCAGCAGCCAAGGGCGGGGGGGGTCAGATACGCAGTATTTT; CDR3 protein: CASSQGRGGSDTQYF
D gene: NA; clone size: NA; V gene: TRBV7-2; J gene: TRBJ1-6; CDR3 DNA: TGTGCCAGCAGCTTAGCAGGCGGGGGGCGGATTTCCCCCCTCCACTTT; CDR3 protein: CASSLAGGGRISPLHF
D gene: TRBD1; clone size: NA; V gene: TRBV19; J gene: TRBJ1-4; CDR3 DNA: TGTGCCAGTAGGGACAGGGCTGCAACTAATGAAAAACTGTTTTTT; CDR3 protein: CASRDRAATNEKLFF
D gene: NA; clone size: NA; V gene: TRBV5-4; J gene: TRBJ1-1; CDR3 DNA: TGTGCCAGCAGCCTCTGGGCGGGCACGAACACTGAAGCTTTCTTT; CDR3 protein: CASSLWAGTNTEAFF
D gene: TRBD2; clone size: NA; V gene: TRBV28; J gene: TRBJ2-5; CDR3 DNA: TGTGCCAGCAGCCTGGCTGGACTAGCCGAGACCCAGTACTTC; CDR3 protein: CASSLAGLAETQYF
D gene: NA; clone size: NA; V gene: TRBV2; J gene: TRBJ2-1; CDR3 DNA: TGTGCCAGCAGTGCTAACAGGGTAAATGAGCAGTTCTTC; CDR3 protein: CASSANRVNEQFF
D gene: TRBD1; clone size: NA; V gene: TRBV19; J gene: TRBJ2-7; CDR3 DNA: TGTGCCAGTAGTTTATTCCGGGACAGGAGCTACGAGCAGTACTTC; CDR3 protein: CASSLFRDRSYEQYF
D gene: NA; clone size: NA; V gene: TRBV7-3; J gene: TRBJ2-3; CDR3 DNA: TGTGCCAGCGGGGACTCCACAGATACGCAGTATTTT; CDR3 protein: CASGDSTDTQYF
D gene: NA; clone size: NA; V gene: TRBV4-3; J gene: TRBJ1-3; CDR3 DNA: TGCGCCAGCAGCCAAGCCTCCTTTCAGGGTGCCGGAAACACCATATATTTT; CDR3 protein: CASSQASFQGAGNTIYF
D gene: NA; clone size: NA; V gene: TRBV5-4; J gene: TRBJ2-3; CDR3 DNA: TGTGCCGGCAGCTTGGAAGCAGGATACACAGATACGCAGTATTTT; CDR3 protein: CAGSLEAGYTDTQYF
D gene: TRBD2; clone size: NA; V gene: TRBV7-9; J gene: TRBJ2-1; CDR3 DNA: TGTGCCAGCAGCTTAGGGACTAGCGGACCTAGGAAGCAGTTCTTC; CDR3 protein: CASSLGTSGPRKQFF
D gene: NA; clone size: NA; V gene: TRBV18; J gene: TRBJ2-1; CDR3 DNA: TGTGCCAGCTCACCACGCGGGGACAATGAGCAGTTCTTC; CDR3 protein: CASSPRGDNEQFF
D gene: TRBD2; clone size: NA; V gene: TRBV7-2; J gene: TRBJ2-7; CDR3 DNA: TGTGCCAGCAGCCCTAGGGCCTCTAGCGGGAGGATCTACGAGCAGTACTTC; CDR3 protein: CASSPRASSGRIYEQYF
D gene: TRBD1; clone size: NA; V gene: TRBV30; J gene: TRBJ2-1; CDR3 DNA: TGTGCCCGGACAGGGGGTGCTTACAATGAGCAGTTCTTC; CDR3 protein: CARTGGAYNEQFF
D gene: NA; clone size: once; V gene: TRBV7-3; J gene: TRBJ1-1; CDR3 DNA: TGTGCCAGCAGTTTAGACGGGGCCGGGGGAACTGAAGCTTTCTTT; CDR3 protein: CASSLDGAGGTEAFF
D gene: NA; clone size: NA; V gene: TRBV27; J gene: TRBJ1-2; CDR3 DNA: TGTGCCAGCAGGGCCTCCGGGGGGCGAGGGTATGGCTACACCTTC; CDR3 protein: CASRASGGRGYGYTF
D gene: TRBD1; clone size: NA; V gene: TRBV7-3; J gene: TRBJ2-2; CDR3 DNA: TGTGCCAGCAGCCCCAGGGGGACCGGGGAGCTGTTTTTT; CDR3 protein: CASSPRGTGELFF
D gene: NA; clone size: NA; V gene: TRBV9; J gene: TRBJ1-5; CDR3 DNA: TGTGCCAGCAGCGTAGCCGGGACTGACGATAGCAATCAGCCCCAGCATTTT; CDR3 protein: CASSVAGTDDSNQPQHF
D gene: NA; clone size: NA; V gene: TRBV30; J gene: TRBJ1-5; CDR3 DNA: TGTGCCTGGAAGGGTACCAGGGGTAATCAGCCCCAGCATTTT; CDR3 protein: CAWKGTRGNQPQHF
D gene: NA; clone size: once; V gene: TRBV2; J gene: TRBJ1-5; CDR3 DNA: TGTGCCAGCAGTTCGACAGGATTCTATCAGCCCCAGCATTTT; CDR3 protein: CASSSTGFYQPQHF
D gene: TRBD1; clone size: NA; V gene: TRBV5-1; J gene: TRBJ1-1; CDR3 DNA: TGCGCCAGCAGCTTGTGGGACAGGTCCAACACTGAAGCTTTCTTT; CDR3 protein: CASSLWDRSNTEAFF
D gene: NA; clone size: once; V gene: TRBV5-6; J gene: TRBJ1-2; CDR3 DNA: TGTGCCAGCAGCTTGGTTCAGGGCGGCTATGGCTACACCTTC; CDR3 protein: CASSLVQGGYGYTF
D gene: TRBD2; clone size: NA; V gene: TRBV5-1; J gene: TRBJ2-3; CDR3 DNA: TGCGCCAGCAGCTTGGGGGCTAGCGGTACTAGCACAGATACGCAGTATTTT; CDR3 protein: CASSLGASGTSTDTQYF
D gene: NA; clone size: NA; V gene: TRBV9; J gene: TRBJ2-6; CDR3 DNA: TGTGCCAGCAGCCCCTCCCGGTGGGGGGGGCAATCTGGGGCCAACGTCCTGACTTTC; CDR3 protein: CASSPSRWGGQSGANVLTF
D gene: TRBD1; clone size: NA; V gene: TRBV29-1; J gene: TRBJ1-2; CDR3 DNA: TGCAGCGTTGGACAGGGGTACACCTTC; CDR3 protein: CSVGQGYTF
D gene: TRBD1; clone size: NA; V gene: TRBV18; J gene: TRBJ2-1; CDR3 DNA: TGTGCCAGCTCATCACAGGGGGTGTCCTACAATGAGCAGTTCTTC; CDR3 protein: CASSSQGVSYNEQFF
D gene: TRBD2; clone size: NA; V gene: TRBV4-2; J gene: TRBJ2-3; CDR3 DNA: TGTGCCAGCAGCTCGGTACTAGCGGGAGTTACAGATACGCAGTATTTT; CDR3 protein: CASSSVLAGVTDTQYF
D gene: TRBD2; clone size: NA; V gene: TRBV18; J gene: TRBJ2-5; CDR3 DNA: TGTGCCAGCTCACGGGTTAGCGGGCTCACCCAAGAGACCCAGTACTTC; CDR3 protein: CASSRVSGLTQETQYF
D gene: TRBD2; clone size: NA; V gene: TRBV4-3; J gene: TRBJ2-1; CDR3 DNA: TGCGCCAGCAGCCAGCTAGCGGGAGGGAGTGAGCAGTTCTTC; CDR3 protein: CASSQLAGGSEQFF
D gene: TRBD1; clone size: NA; V gene: TRBV7-2; J gene: TRBJ2-7; CDR3 DNA: TGTGCCAGCAGCTTAGCCCATGGGACAGGGCTCTACGAGCAGTACTTC; CDR3 protein: CASSLAHGTGLYEQYF
D gene: TRBD1; clone size: NA; V gene: TRBV30; J gene: TRBJ1-5; CDR3 DNA: TGTGCCTGGAGAGGAGGGACAGGGGATCAGCCCCAGCATTTT; CDR3 protein: CAWRGGTGDQPQHF
D gene: NA; clone size: NA; V gene: TRBV5-1; J gene: TRBJ1-4; CDR3 DNA: TGCGCCAGCAGCTTGCTTCGGGGGGAAAAACTGTTTTTT; CDR3 protein: CASSLLRGEKLFF
D gene: TRBD1; clone size: NA; V gene: TRBV5-3; J gene: TRBJ2-2; CDR3 DNA: TGTGCCAGAAGCTCCGGGACAGGGAATTTGGGGGGGGAGCTGTTTTTT; CDR3 protein: CARSSGTGNLGGELFF
D gene: TRBD2; clone size: NA; V gene: TRBV9; J gene: TRBJ2-6; CDR3 DNA: TGTGCCAGCAGCTCCCACGCCGGGACTAGCGGGGGGGCTGGGGCCAACGTCCTGACTTTC; CDR3 protein: CASSSHAGTSGGAGANVLTF
D gene: TRBD1; clone size: NA; V gene: TRBV18; J gene: TRBJ1-2; CDR3 DNA: TGTGCCAGCTCAGCCACCATGACAGGGCAGTTAATTGGCTACACCTTC; CDR3 protein: CASSATMTGQLIGYTF
D gene: TRBD1; clone size: NA; V gene: TRBV9; J gene: TRBJ2-2; CDR3 DNA: TGTGCCAGCAGCGTAGGACAGGGCAGGAACACCGGGGAGCTGTTTTTT; CDR3 protein: CASSVGQGRNTGELFF
D gene: TRBD1; clone size: NA; V gene: TRBV5-1; J gene: TRBJ1-2; CDR3 DNA: TGCGCCAGCAGCAGTGGGACAGGGGGCTTCCATGGCTACACCTTC; CDR3 protein: CASSSGTGGFHGYTF
D gene: TRBD2; clone size: NA; V gene: TRBV4-3; J gene: TRBJ2-3; CDR3 DNA: TGCGCCAGCAGCCAAGATAGTCTAGCGGGGGGGGATACGCAGTATTTT; CDR3 protein: CASSQDSLAGGDTQYF
D gene: TRBD1; clone size: once; V gene: TRBV7-8; J gene: TRBJ2-4; CDR3 DNA: TGTGCCAGCAGCTTAGGGACAGGGGTAGCCAAAAACATTCAGTACTTC; CDR3 protein: CASSLGTGVAKNIQYF
D gene: TRBD1; clone size: NA; V gene: TRBV28; J gene: TRBJ1-1; CDR3 DNA: TGTGCCAGCAGTTTTCAAGAGACAGGGAATTTCTTT; CDR3 protein: CASSFQETGNFF
D gene: NA; clone size: NA; V gene: TRBV4-1; J gene: TRBJ1-2; CDR3 DNA: TGCGCCAGCAGCCAAGATCAGGCGCGAGGCTACACCTTC; CDR3 protein: CASSQDQARGYTF
D gene: TRBD1; clone size: NA; V gene: TRBV15; J gene: TRBJ1-2; CDR3 DNA: TGTGCCACCAGCAGAGTACAGGGGGTTTCCTATGGCTACACCTTC; CDR3 protein: CATSRVQGVSYGYTF
D gene: TRBD2; clone size: NA; V gene: TRBV4-1; J gene: TRBJ2-3; CDR3 DNA: TGCGCCAGCAGCCAAGACATAGGGACTAGCGGGGGGGCAAGCACAGATACGCAGTATTTT; CDR3 protein: CASSQDIGTSGGASTDTQYF
D gene: NA; clone size: NA; V gene: TRBV6-5; J gene: TRBJ1-4; CDR3 DNA: TGTGCCAGCAGTTTTAGGGGGGGGAATGAAAAACTGTTTTTT; CDR3 protein: CASSFRGGNEKLFF
D gene: NA; clone size: NA; V gene: TRBV6-5; J gene: TRBJ2-6; CDR3 DNA: TGTGCCAGCCAGACACCTGGGGCCAACGTCCTGACTTTC; CDR3 protein: CASQTPGANVLTF
D gene: NA; clone size: NA; V gene: TRBV6-6; J gene: TRBJ2-2; CDR3 DNA: TGTGCCAGCAGAGGACAGGGCCGGGGGGCCGGGGAGCTGTTTTTT; CDR3 protein: CASRGQGRGAGELFF
D gene: NA; clone size: NA; V gene: TRBV7-2; J gene: TRBJ2-7; CDR3 DNA: TGTGCCAGCAGCTTTCACCCTAGCGCCGACATGGGGGAGCAGTACTTC; CDR3 protein: CASSFHPSADMGEQYF
D gene: NA; clone size: NA; V gene: TRBV28; J gene: TRBJ2-1; CDR3 DNA: TGTGCCAGCAGTTTATCTCCAACCAGGATATACAATGAGCAGTTCTTC; CDR3 protein: CASSLSPTRIYNEQFF
D gene: NA; clone size: once; V gene: TRBV21-1; J gene: TRBJ2-1; CDR3 DNA: TGTGCCCGAATAGGGGCTCCTCTGGATGAGCAGTTCTTC; CDR3 protein: CARIGAPLDEQFF
D gene: NA; clone size: NA; V gene: TRBV21-1; J gene: TRBJ2-2; CDR3 DNA: TGTGCCAGCAGCAAAGACCTGCGGGGGGCCACGAACACCGGGGAGCTGTTTTTT; CDR3 protein: CASSKDLRGATNTGELFF
D gene: NA; clone size: NA; V gene: TRBV6-5; J gene: TRBJ1-1; CDR3 DNA: TGTGCCAGCAGGTCCAGGGGCTCGAACACTGAAGCTTTCTTT; CDR3 protein: CASRSRGSNTEAFF
D gene: TRBD2; clone size: NA; V gene: TRBV9; J gene: TRBJ2-2; CDR3 DNA: TGTGCCAGCAGCGTAGGGATCGCGGGGGGACTTTCCACCGGGGAGCTGTTTTTT; CDR3 protein: CASSVGIAGGLSTGELFF
D gene: TRBD2; clone size: NA; V gene: TRBV6-5; J gene: TRBJ2-1; CDR3 DNA: TGTGCCAGCAGTGAGCGGGAGGGCTACAATGAGCAGTTCTTC; CDR3 protein: CASSEREGYNEQFF
D gene: NA; clone size: NA; V gene: TRBV20-1; J gene: TRBJ2-7; CDR3 DNA: TGCAGTGTTAGCCCCGGTTACGAGCAGTACTTC; CDR3 protein: CSVSPGYEQYF
D gene: NA; clone size: NA; V gene: TRBV7-2; J gene: TRBJ2-2; CDR3 DNA: TGTGCCAGCAGCTCGCCCCGGGGTTCGGGGCTGTTTTTT; CDR3 protein: CASSSPRGSGLFF
D gene: NA; clone size: NA; V gene: TRBV19; J gene: TRBJ1-2; CDR3 DNA: TGTGCCAGTAGTATAGGGGAGACATCCTATGGCTACACCTTC; CDR3 protein: CASSIGETSYGYTF